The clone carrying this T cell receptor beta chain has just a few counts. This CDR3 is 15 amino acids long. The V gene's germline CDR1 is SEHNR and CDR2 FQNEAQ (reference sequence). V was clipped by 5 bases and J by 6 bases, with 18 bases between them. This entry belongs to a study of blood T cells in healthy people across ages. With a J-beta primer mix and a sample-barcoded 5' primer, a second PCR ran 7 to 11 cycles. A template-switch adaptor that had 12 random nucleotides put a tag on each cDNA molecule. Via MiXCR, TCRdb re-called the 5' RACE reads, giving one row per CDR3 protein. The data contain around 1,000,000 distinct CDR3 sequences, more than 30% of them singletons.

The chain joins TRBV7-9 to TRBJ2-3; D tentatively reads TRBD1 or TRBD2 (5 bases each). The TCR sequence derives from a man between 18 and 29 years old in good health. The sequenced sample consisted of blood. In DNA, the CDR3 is TGTGCCAGCAGCCGAATGGCCGGGACGGAGGATACGCAGTATTTT. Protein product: CASSRMAGTEDTQYF.